This note documents a single T cell receptor beta chain sequence. An end of the junction does not agree with germline; a read error may underlie this. Method: immunoSEQ multiplex PCR; TCRdb's copy keeps in-frame clones and lacks some. The profile shows 55,000 to 70,000 clones, approximately 90% of them singletons. The sample is drawn from a study of T cell changes during pregnancy in multiple sclerosis. Germline V gene data show CDR1 as SSHAT and CDR2 as FNYEAQ (reference sequence). The CDR3 runs to 14 residues. This receptor was obtained from a female donor with multiple sclerosis, enrolled in a pregnancy study. The material sequenced was peripheral blood, taken after pregnancy. This chain links TRBV7-7 with TRBJ2-1, with 9 bases aligning to TRBD2. The CDR3 region is CASSKRGDYNEQFF. CDR3 coding DNA: TGTGCTAGCAGTAAGCGGGGGGACTACAATGAGCAGTTCTTC.